Presented here are 23 T cell receptor beta chains from one specimen sequenced in a study of CD8 T cells in Susac syndrome. Random-hexamer reverse transcription was applied to about 0.45 to 1 ug RNA. MiXCR was run by TCRdb on the immunoSEQ multiplex PCR reads, yielding one entry per CDR3 protein. The sample comprises roughly 200,000 distinct CDR3 sequences, roughly 94% of which are singletons, and about 0.08% rests with the top ten. The material sequenced was CD4+ T cells from PBMCs. The receptor set was obtained from a human donor with multiple sclerosis.

The chain joins TRBV29-1 to TRBJ2-1; TRBD1 aligns across 8 bases. Germline loops: CDR1 SQVTM, CDR2 ANQGSEA. Germline trimming cut 8 bases from V and 9 bases from J; bases unmatched to any gene: 9. The CDR3 contains 12 residues. CDR3 region: CSPKKTGGEQFF. CDR3 nucleotide sequence: TGCAGCCCCAAAAAAACAGGGGGTGAGCAGTTCTTC.

This sequence joins TRBV4-1 and TRBJ2-7, with D possibly being TRBD1 (5 bases). Germline V CDR1 and CDR2: MGHRA, YSYEKL. The ends were cut back, 0 bases at V and 2 bases at J, with 20 bases in the middle. The length of the CDR3 is 18 residues. The CDR3 nucleotides are TGCGCCAGCAGCCAAGATATAGGCTTTGCAGAACAGGCCTACGAGCAGTACTTC. It translates to CASSQDIGFAEQAYEQYF.

The chain combines TRBV7-2 with TRBJ1-6; D is unresolved. Trimming left V 2 bases short and J 9 bases short, with 5 bases between. The germline V gene encodes CDR1 SGHTA and CDR2 FQGNSA. The CDR3 consists of 12 residues. In DNA form, the CDR3 reads TGTGCCAGCAGCTTAATGGGTTCACCCCTCCACTTT. Amino acids: CASSLMGSPLHF.

This clonotype was recorded a few times. The gene calls are TRBV29-1 and TRBJ1-2, with no clear D. Germline V gives CDR1 SQVTM, CDR2 ANQGSEA. Trimming removed 4 bases at V and 2 bases at J, with 8 bases between. The CDR3 is made up of 12 amino acids. The CDR3, as DNA: TGCAGCGTTGGCCGGAGCAACTATGGCTACACCTTC. This sequence encodes CSVGRSNYGYTF.

The rearrangement uses TRBV30 and TRBJ2-1; D might be TRBD1 (5 bases). The CDR3 runs to 13 residues. Germline V gene data show CDR1 as GTSNPN and CDR2 as SVGIG (reference sequence). Trimming left V 3 bases short and J 0 bases short, with 6 bases between. This chain's CDR3 is CAWSRVSYNEQFF. The CDR3 bases are TGTGCCTGGAGCAGGGTCTCCTACAATGAGCAGTTCTTC.

V usage is TRBV6-5 and J usage is TRBJ1-1, with 7 positions matching TRBD1. The CDR3 length is 13 residues. V was pared by 5 bases and J by 10 bases, with 10 bases of the junction left unmatched. Germline loops: CDR1 MNHEY, CDR2 SVGAGI. The CDR3 sequence is CASSPLDRAGAFF. The CDR3 bases are TGTGCCAGCAGTCCATTAGACAGGGCGGGAGCTTTCTTT.

V gene TRBV19 combines with J gene TRBJ2-3; the D gene is possibly TRBD1 (5 bases). The CDR3 is 16 amino acids. Trimming shortened V by 6 bases and J by 6 bases, and 22 bases separated the two germline ends. Germline V gene lookup returns CDR1 LNHDA and CDR2 SQIVND (reference sequence). The CDR3, as DNA: TGTGCCAGTAGGGCGAGCGTGGCAGGGATAATGGATACGCAGTATTTT. Protein: CASRASVAGIMDTQYF.

This chain links TRBV7-8 with TRBJ1-2, with no clear D. Trimming removed 4 bases at V and 7 bases at J, with 13 bases between. There are 13 residues in the CDR3. Germline V gives CDR1 SGHVS, CDR2 FQNEAQ. CDR3 DNA sequence: TGTGCCAGCAGCTACGGAGGTGCTTCTGGCTACACCTTC. Translated: CASSYGGASGYTF.

V gene TRBV20-1 combines with J gene TRBJ1-2; no clear D gene. CDR3 length: 15 amino acids. V lost 2 bases to trimming and J lost 6 bases, with 19 bases between them. The germline CDR1 and CDR2 sequences are DFQATT and SNEGSKA (reference sequence). The CDR3 coding sequence is TGCAGTGCTAGACCTCCTCGTATTCCTTTGGATGGCTACACCTTC. Its translation: CSARPPRIPLDGYTF.

V usage is TRBV30 and J usage is TRBJ2-3, with D tentatively TRBD1 (6 bases). Germline CDR1 GTSNPN, CDR2 SVGIG (reference sequence). The CDR3 runs to 13 residues. V lost 4 bases and J lost 4, with 12 bases in between. The CDR3 DNA sequence: TGTGCCTGGATCCCCCGACAGGCAGATACGCAGTATTTT. It translates to CAWIPRQADTQYF.

J is TRBJ2-1 and V is TRBV20-1; perhaps TRBD2 as D (5 bases). V lost 5 bases and J lost 7, with 12 bases in between. Germline CDR1 DFQATT, CDR2 SNEGSKA (reference sequence). The CDR3 spans 12 residues. The CDR3 bases are TGCAGTGCTGGGCCATCGGGGAATGAGCAGTTCTTC. It codes for CSAGPSGNEQFF.

V usage is TRBV30 and J usage is TRBJ2-1; 8 nucleotides line up with TRBD2. The CDR3 loop spans 16 amino acids. V lost 3 bases and J lost 2; bases outside the gene matches: 9. Germline V gene lookup returns CDR1 GTSNPN and CDR2 SVGIG (reference sequence). Here the CDR3 DNA reads TGTGCCTGGAGCCACACAAGCGGGGGCCCCTACAATGAGCAGTTCTTC. Translation: CAWSHTSGGPYNEQFF.

The V gene is TRBV27, the J gene TRBJ2-6, with D perhaps matching TRBD2 (6 bases). Germline V CDR1 and CDR2: MNHEY, SMNVEV (reference sequence). Deletions cut 0 bases from V and 2 bases from J, with 8 bases between. This CDR3 spans 16 amino acids. CDR3 in DNA: TGTGCCAGCAGTTTATCGTGGGGGGCTGGGGCCAACGTCCTGACTTTC. This encodes CASSLSWGAGANVLTF.

The rearrangement uses TRBV3-1 and TRBJ1-1; no firm D call. Trimming shortened V by 0 bases and J by 8 bases, and 7 bases separated the two germline ends. CDR1 and CDR2 (germline): LGHDT, YNNKEL (reference sequence). The CDR3 is 12 amino acids. The CDR3 DNA follows: TGTGCCAGCAGCCAAGAGACTTACGAAGCTTTCTTT. Protein product: CASSQETYEAFF.

The chain employs TRBV29-1 and TRBJ1-1, with 7 nucleotides matching TRBD1. V lost 5 bases to trimming and J lost 0 bases; unmatched junction nucleotides: 3. The V gene's germline CDR1 is SQVTM and CDR2 ANQGSEA. There are 13 residues in the CDR3. The CDR3 reads CSVKQGLNTEAFF. The CDR3, as DNA: TGCAGCGTTAAACAGGGGCTGAACACTGAAGCTTTCTTT. Full variable domain (rest looked up from reference TRBV29-1 and TRBJ1-1): SAVISQKPSRDICQRGTSLTIQCQVDSQVTMMFWYRQQPGQSLTLIATANQGSEATYESGFVIDKFPISRPNLTFSTLTVSNMSPEDSSIYLCSVKQGLNTEAFFGQGTRLTVV.

This chain connects TRBV29-1 to TRBJ1-1, with 7 positions matching TRBD1. Germline CDR1 and CDR2: SQVTM and ANQGSEA. Trimming took 5 bases from V and 6 from J; bases not matched to a gene: 12. The CDR3 sequence is 14 residues long. CDR3 nucleotide sequence: TGCAGCGTTTTAGGGGAACAGGGGCTTCCTGAAGCTTTCTTT. Encoded protein: CSVLGEQGLPEAFF.

In this sample, this clonotype turned up once. This sequence joins TRBV30 and TRBJ2-2; tentative D call: TRBD1 (5 bases). The CDR3 contains 14 residues. Looked up from germline, CDR1 is GTSNPN and CDR2 is SVGIG (reference sequence). The V and J ends lost 4 bases and 1 base respectively, with 10 bases between them. CDR3 coding DNA: TGTGCCTGGACCGGACATTGGAACACCGGGGAGCTGTTTTTT. This codes for CAWTGHWNTGELFF.

CDR3 bases: TGCAGTGCCTCGACTCTTTACAATGAGCAGTTCTTC. Amino acid sequence: CSASTLYNEQFF. J is TRBJ2-1 and V is TRBV20-1, with D uncertain. Germline CDR1 DFQATT, CDR2 SNEGSKA (reference sequence). The CDR3 runs to 12 residues. Trimming cost V 6 bases and J 4 bases, with 10 bases left between them.

CDR3 loop: CASSYLVSGANVLTF. The CDR3, as DNA: TGTGCCAGCAGCTACCTTGTATCTGGGGCCAACGTCCTGACTTTC. V is TRBV7-8 and J is TRBJ2-6; no clear D gene. Germline lookup yields CDR1 SGHVS and CDR2 FQNEAQ. The length of the CDR3 is 15 residues. Trimming stripped 4 bases from V and 1 base from J, with 8 bases between.

This chain connects TRBV13 to TRBJ1-5; D is possibly TRBD1 (5 bases). Germline V gene sequence: CDR1 PRHDT, CDR2 FYEKMQ (reference sequence). The CDR3 consists of 14 residues. V was clipped by 7 bases and J by 6 bases, with 16 bases between them. The CDR3 region has the DNA TGTGCCAGCAAAGGCAGGCAGGGCGCTCAGCCCCAGCATTTT. Its translation: CASKGRQGAQPQHF.

J is TRBJ2-1 and V is TRBV29-1; D possibly corresponds to TRBD1 (6 bases). V was shortened by 7 bases and J by 1 base, with 8 bases between the two germline ends. Germline loops: CDR1 SQVTM, CDR2 ANQGSEA. The CDR3 extends over 12 amino acids. The CDR3 is CSGQGSYNEQFF. CDR3 sequence (DNA): TGCAGCGGCCAGGGGTCCTACAATGAGCAGTTCTTC.

The J gene is TRBJ2-5, the V gene TRBV19; 8 bases line up with TRBD1. Germline CDR1 and CDR2: LNHDA and SQIVND (reference sequence). The CDR3 has 14 residues. With V trimmed by 5 bases and J by 5 bases, 7 bases remained unmatched. CDR3 DNA sequence: TGTGCCAGTAGTCCCCGGACAGGGATTGAGACCCAGTACTTC. Its protein product is CASSPRTGIETQYF.

The CDR3 coding sequence is TGTGCCAGCAGATTAACCCTGTCCAGTATGACCCAGCATTTT. This sequence encodes CASRLTLSSMTQHF. The rearrangement uses TRBV12-3 or TRBV12-4 and TRBJ1-5; no clear D. The CDR3 spans 14 residues. V lost 6 bases to trimming and J lost 11 bases, with 20 bases between them.